This T cell receptor (beta chain) was documented in a study of Ad26.COV2.S vaccination and SARS-CoV-2 variants (dated by TCRdb to 2020 to 2023). Concerning the study at large: Vaccine-arm donors were drawn from COV1001, a multicentre, randomized, double-blind, placebo-controlled phase I-IIa trial of Ad26.COV2.S in healthy adults. A total of some 30 samples were included in the TCR-sequenced set, comprising around 19 Ad26.COV2.S vaccine recipients, 5 placebo recipients and 8 SARS-CoV-2 convalescent individuals. Investigators remained blinded to trial group allocation during experiments and outcome assessment. TCRbeta repertoire sequencing was used to assess the specificity and breadth of SARS-CoV-2-reactive T cell receptors after Ad26.COV2.S vaccination. Ad26.COV2.S was administered intramuscularly at a dose of 5x10^10 or 1x10^11 viral particles, either as one shot or as two shots given 56 days apart. Participants in the trial were split at random into five groups of five each, receiving low-dose or high-dose Ad26.COV2.S once or twice, or else placebo on both occasions. Beyond this particular receptor, the publication reports: Spike-specific TCR breadth was higher in Ad26.COV2.S recipients than in placebo recipients (P = 0.0014). According to the authors, total T cell responses may have been underestimated by the TCR breadth and depth analyses. Non-spike TCR breadth was comparable between vaccine and placebo recipients, consistent with the vaccine containing only spike. After vaccination, spike-specific CD8+ and CD4+ T cell responses were reported to show substantial breadth. The study lacked the statistical power to compare responses across vaccine doses or regimens.

In regard to this clone: Its antigen specificity is not known. It has no much larger one-base neighbor in the sample; base qualities were not kept.

Looking up the germline V gene yields CDR1 MNHEY and CDR2 SVGEGT. Trimmed from V: 4 bases; trimmed from J: 1 base; junction bases lacking a gene match: 13. The CDR3, cysteine through phenylalanine, is 18 amino acids long. Only CDR3 DNA remains: 54 bases, in frame from the first base. This specimen's treatment or condition label, per the study, means: 15 to 20 received Ad26.COV2.S at low or high dose, single or two shots; a few received placebo; per-sample allocation not given. Repertoires of vaccine and placebo recipients were sequenced from samples collected on day 63 after the first injection. In Cohort 1b, 25 to 30 adults aged 18-55 years were enrolled at a single site in Boston, USA, between 29 July and 7 August 2020. As a vaccine, Ad26.COV2.S was a replication-incompetent adenovirus type 26 vector that expressed a prefusion-stabilized SARS-CoV-2 spike protein derived from the original Wuhan strain.

The immunoSEQ Assay was the method used to sequence TCRbeta CDR3 regions. After extraction, genomic DNA underwent amplification by bias-controlled multiplex PCR, followed by high-throughput sequencing. On the study's bioinformatics: To quantify the absolute abundance of every unique TCRbeta CDR3 region, sequences were collapsed and filtered. T cell fraction was estimated by normalization of TCRbeta template counts to usable DNA, with usable DNA being measured through amplification of reference genes present in all nucleated cells. Repertoire TCRs were annotated as SARS-CoV-2-specific by exact matching of V gene, CDR3 amino acid sequence and J gene to a known reactive TCR set. The reference SARS-CoV-2 TCR set was derived from MIRA and filtered for enrichment in COVID-19-positive ImmuneCODE repertoires, a step that removed public or cross-reactive TCRs. Using the MIRA antigens, annotated TCRs were further analysed by specific ORF or by position within an ORF. Breadth was defined as annotated unique rearrangements over total unique productive rearrangements; depth was the summed frequency of those rearrangements. Group comparisons of TCR breadth used two-sided Wilcoxon rank-sum tests. The table was pulled from immuneACCESS by TCRdb, which kept in-frame rearrangements only. Such tables lose some clones; where checked, under half of the loss comes from unresolved V genes, and the rest has no known cause. The V and J calls and the clone size are those of that table, but D and trimming were determined from the DNA. Across this sample there are approximately 300,000 clones, with just under 85% seen only once. Of the sample, 2% to 2.5% falls within the top ten clones.

This clonotype was sampled from a person between 18 and 59 years old who received the Ad26.COV2.S COVID-19 vaccine or a placebo. The sequence joins TRBV6-2 or TRBV6-3 to TRBJ1-5; 7 bases in the junction line up with TRBD1. Sequenced here: peripheral blood, sampled in a trial of Ad26.COV2.S vaccine versus placebo. The CDR3: CASSFPMRQGLSNQPQHF. DNA sequence: TGTGCCAGCAGTTTCCCCATGCGACAGGGTCTAAGCAATCAGCCCCAGCATTTT.